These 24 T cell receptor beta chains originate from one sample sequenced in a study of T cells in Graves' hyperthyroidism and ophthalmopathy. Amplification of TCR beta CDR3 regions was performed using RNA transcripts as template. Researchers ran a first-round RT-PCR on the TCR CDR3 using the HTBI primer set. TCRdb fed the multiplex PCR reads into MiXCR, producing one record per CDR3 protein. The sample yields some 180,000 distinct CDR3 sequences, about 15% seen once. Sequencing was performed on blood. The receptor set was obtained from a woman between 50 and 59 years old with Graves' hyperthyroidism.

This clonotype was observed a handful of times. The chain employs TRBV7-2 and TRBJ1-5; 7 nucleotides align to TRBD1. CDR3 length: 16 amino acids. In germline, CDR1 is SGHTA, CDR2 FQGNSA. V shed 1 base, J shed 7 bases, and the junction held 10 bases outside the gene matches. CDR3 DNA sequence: TGTGCCAGCAGCTTAGAGGGCAGGGGGTTCAGCCAGCCCCAGCATTTT. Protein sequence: CASSLEGRGFSQPQHF.

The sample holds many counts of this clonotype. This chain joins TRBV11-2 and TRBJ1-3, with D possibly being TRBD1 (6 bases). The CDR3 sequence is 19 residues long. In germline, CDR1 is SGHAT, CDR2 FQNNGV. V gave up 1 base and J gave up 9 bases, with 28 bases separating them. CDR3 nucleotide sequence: TGTGCCAGCAGCTTAGGGGGCACCCCGGGACACTCGATCCGGAGCACCATATATTTT. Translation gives CASSLGGTPGHSIRSTIYF.

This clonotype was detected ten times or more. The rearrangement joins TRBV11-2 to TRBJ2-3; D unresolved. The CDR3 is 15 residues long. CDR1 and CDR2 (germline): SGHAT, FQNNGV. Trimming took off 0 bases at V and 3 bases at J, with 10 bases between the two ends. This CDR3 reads CASSLDTGLTDTQYF. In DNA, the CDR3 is TGTGCCAGCAGCTTAGATACGGGTTTGACAGATACGCAGTATTTT.

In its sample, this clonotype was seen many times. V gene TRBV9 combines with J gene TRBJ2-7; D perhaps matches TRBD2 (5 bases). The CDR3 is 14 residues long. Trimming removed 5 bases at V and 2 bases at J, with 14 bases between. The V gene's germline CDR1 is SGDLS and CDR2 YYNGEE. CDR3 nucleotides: TGTGCCAGCAGTACCGCCAGCGGTACCTACGAGCAGTACTTC. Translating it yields CASSTASGTYEQYF.

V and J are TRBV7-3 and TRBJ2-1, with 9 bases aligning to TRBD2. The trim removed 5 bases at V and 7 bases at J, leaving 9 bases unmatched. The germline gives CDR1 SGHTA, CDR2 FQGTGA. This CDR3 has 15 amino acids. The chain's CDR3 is CASSPQGAGGNEQFF. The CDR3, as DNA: TGTGCCAGCAGCCCTCAGGGCGCGGGAGGGAATGAGCAGTTCTTC. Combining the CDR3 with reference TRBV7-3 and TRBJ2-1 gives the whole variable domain GAGVSQTPSNKVTEKGKYVELRCDPISGHTALYWYRQSLGQGPEFLIYFQGTGAADDSGLPNDRFFAVRPEGSVSTLKIQRTERGDSAVYLCASSPQGAGGNEQFFGPGTRLTVL.

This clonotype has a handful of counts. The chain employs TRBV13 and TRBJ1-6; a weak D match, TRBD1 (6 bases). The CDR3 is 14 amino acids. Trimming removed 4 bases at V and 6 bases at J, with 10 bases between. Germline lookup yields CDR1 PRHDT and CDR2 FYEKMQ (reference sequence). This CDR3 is CASSSMDSNSPLHF. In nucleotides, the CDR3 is TGTGCCAGCAGCTCAATGGACAGTAATTCACCCCTCCACTTT. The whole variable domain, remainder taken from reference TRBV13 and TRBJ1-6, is AAGVIQSPRHLIKEKRETATLKCYPIPRHDTVYWYQQGPGQDPQFLISFYEKMQSDKGSIPDRFSAQQFSDYHSELNMSSLELGDSALYFCASSSMDSNSPLHFGNGTRLTVT.

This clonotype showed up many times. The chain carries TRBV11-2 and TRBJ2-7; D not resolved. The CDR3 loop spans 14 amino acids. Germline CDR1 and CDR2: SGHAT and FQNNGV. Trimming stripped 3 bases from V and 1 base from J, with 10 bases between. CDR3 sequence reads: CASSFGLLSYEQYF. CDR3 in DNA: TGTGCCAGCAGCTTCGGGCTCTTGTCCTACGAGCAGTACTTC.

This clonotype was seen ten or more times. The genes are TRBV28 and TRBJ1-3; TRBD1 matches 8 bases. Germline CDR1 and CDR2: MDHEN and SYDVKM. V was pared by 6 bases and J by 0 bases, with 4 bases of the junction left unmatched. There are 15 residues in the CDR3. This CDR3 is CASSLGTGSGNTIYF. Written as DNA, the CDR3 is TGTGCCAGCAGCCTAGGGACAGGCTCTGGAAACACCATATATTTT.

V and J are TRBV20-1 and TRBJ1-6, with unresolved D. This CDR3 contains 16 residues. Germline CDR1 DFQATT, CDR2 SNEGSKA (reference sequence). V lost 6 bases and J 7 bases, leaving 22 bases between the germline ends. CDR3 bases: TGCAGTGCCCGCCGACGTGTAAAGCGTCCAAATTCACCCCTCCACTTT. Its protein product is CSARRRVKRPNSPLHF.

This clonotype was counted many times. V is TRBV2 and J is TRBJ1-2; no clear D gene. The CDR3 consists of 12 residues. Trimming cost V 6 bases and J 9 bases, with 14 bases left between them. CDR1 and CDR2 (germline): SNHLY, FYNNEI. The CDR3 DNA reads TGTGCCAGCAGGCAAGGACCACAGAGCTACACCTTC. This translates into CASRQGPQSYTF.

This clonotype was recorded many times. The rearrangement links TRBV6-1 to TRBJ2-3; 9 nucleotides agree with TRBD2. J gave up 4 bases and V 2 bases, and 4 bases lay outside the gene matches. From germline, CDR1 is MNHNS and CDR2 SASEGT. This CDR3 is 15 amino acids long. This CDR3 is CASSERAGGADTQYF. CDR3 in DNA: TGTGCCAGCAGTGAAAGAGCGGGGGGAGCAGATACGCAGTATTTT.

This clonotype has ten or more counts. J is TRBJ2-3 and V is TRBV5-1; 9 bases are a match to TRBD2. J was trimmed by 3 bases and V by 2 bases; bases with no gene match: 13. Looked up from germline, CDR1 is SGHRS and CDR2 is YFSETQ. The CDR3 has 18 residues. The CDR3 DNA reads TGCGCCAGCAGCTTAACTCTAGCGGGGTTCAGAGGGACAGATACGCAGTATTTT. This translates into CASSLTLAGFRGTDTQYF.

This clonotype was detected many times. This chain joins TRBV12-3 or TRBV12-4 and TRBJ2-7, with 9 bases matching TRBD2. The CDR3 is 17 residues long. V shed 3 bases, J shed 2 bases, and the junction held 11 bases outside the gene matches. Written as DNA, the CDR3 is TGTGCCAGCAGTTTGGGCGGGGGGGCCAGGGGGACCTACGAGCAGTACTTC. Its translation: CASSLGGGARGTYEQYF.

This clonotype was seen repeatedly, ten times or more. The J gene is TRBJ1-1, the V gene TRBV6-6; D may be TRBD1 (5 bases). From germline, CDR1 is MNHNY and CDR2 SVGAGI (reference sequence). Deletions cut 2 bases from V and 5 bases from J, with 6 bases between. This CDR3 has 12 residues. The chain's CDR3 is CASSYGGTEAFF. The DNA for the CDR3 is TGTGCCAGCAGTTACGGGGGGACTGAAGCTTTCTTT.

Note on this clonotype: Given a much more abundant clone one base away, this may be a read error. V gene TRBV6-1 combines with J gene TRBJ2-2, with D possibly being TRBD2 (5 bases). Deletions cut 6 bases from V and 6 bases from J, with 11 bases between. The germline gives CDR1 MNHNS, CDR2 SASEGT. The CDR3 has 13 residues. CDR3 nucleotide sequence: TGTGCCAGCAGCGACGGGATGTCCGGGGAGCTGTTTTTT. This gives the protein CASSDGMSGELFF.

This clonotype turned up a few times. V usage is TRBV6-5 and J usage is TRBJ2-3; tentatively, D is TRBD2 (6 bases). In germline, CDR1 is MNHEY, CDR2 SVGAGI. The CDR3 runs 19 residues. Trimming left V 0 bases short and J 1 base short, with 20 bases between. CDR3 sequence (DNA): TGTGCCAGCAGTTACTCTTCGGCGATGACTAGGTTTGGCACAGATACGCAGTATTTT. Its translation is CASSYSSAMTRFGTDTQYF.

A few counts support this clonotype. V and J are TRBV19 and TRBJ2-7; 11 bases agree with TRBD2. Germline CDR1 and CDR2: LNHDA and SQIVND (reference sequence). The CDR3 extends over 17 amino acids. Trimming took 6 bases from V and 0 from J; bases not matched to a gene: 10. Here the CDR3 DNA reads TGTGCCAGTAGCCCCGACTCTGGACTAGCGGGCTCCTACGAGCAGTACTTC. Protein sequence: CASSPDSGLAGSYEQYF.

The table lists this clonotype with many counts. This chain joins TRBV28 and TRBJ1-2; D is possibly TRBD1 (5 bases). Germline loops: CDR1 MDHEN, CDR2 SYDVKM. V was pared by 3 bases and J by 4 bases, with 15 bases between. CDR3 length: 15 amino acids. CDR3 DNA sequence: TGTGCCAGCAGTTTGGCCCCCCCAGGGTTCTATGGCTACACCTTC. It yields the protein CASSLAPPGFYGYTF.

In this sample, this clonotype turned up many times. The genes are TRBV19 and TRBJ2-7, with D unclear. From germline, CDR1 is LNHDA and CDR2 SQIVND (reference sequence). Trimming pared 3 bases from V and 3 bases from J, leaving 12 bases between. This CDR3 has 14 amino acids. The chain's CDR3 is CASSISGSRYEQYF. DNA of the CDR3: TGTGCCAGTAGTATTTCGGGCAGCCGCTACGAGCAGTACTTC.

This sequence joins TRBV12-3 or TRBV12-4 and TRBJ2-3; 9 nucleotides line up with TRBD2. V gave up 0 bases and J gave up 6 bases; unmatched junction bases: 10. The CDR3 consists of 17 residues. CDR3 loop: CASSLARIAGDSDTQYF. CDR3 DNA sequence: TGTGCCAGCAGTTTAGCGCGTATAGCGGGAGATTCCGATACGCAGTATTTT.

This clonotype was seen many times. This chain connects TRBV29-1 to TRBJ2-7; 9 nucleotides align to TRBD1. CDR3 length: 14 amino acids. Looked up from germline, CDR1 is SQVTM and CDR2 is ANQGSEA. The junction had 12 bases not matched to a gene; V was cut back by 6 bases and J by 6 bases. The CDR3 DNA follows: TGCAGCGTGGTTGGACAGGGGCCTTTTATCGAGCAGTACTTC. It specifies CSVVGQGPFIEQYF.

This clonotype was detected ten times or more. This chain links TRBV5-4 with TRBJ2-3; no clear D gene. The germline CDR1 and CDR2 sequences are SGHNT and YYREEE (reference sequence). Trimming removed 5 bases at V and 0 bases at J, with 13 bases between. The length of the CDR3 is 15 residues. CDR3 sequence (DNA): TGTGCCAGCAGACCCGGGTCTACTAGCACAGATACGCAGTATTTT. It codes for CASRPGSTSTDTQYF.

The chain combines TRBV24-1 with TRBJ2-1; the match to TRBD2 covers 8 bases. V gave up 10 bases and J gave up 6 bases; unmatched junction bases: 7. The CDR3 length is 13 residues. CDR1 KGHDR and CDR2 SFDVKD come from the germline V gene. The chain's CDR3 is CATEREWGNEQFF. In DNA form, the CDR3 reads TGTGCCACAGAGCGGGAGTGGGGCAATGAGCAGTTCTTC.

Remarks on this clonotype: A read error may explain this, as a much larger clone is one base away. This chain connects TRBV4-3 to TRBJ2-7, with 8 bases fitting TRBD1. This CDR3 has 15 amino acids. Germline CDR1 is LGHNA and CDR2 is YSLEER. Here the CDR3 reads CASSQGAGGFYGQYF. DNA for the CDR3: TGCGCCAGCAGCCAAGGGGCAGGGGGCTTCTACGGGCAGTACTTC.